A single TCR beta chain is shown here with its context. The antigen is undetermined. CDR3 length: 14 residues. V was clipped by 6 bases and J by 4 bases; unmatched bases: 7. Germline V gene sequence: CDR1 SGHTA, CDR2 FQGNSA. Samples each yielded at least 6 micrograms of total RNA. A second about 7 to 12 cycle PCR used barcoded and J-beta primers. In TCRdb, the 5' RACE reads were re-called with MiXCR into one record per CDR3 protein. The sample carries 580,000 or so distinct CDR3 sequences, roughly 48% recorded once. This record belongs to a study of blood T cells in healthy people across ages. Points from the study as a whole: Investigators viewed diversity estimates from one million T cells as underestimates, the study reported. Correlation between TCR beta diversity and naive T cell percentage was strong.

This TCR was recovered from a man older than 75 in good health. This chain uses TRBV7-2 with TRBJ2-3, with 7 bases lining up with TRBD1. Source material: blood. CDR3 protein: CASRRLTGADTQYF. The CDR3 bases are TGTGCCAGCAGACGCCTTACAGGGGCAGATACGCAGTATTTT.